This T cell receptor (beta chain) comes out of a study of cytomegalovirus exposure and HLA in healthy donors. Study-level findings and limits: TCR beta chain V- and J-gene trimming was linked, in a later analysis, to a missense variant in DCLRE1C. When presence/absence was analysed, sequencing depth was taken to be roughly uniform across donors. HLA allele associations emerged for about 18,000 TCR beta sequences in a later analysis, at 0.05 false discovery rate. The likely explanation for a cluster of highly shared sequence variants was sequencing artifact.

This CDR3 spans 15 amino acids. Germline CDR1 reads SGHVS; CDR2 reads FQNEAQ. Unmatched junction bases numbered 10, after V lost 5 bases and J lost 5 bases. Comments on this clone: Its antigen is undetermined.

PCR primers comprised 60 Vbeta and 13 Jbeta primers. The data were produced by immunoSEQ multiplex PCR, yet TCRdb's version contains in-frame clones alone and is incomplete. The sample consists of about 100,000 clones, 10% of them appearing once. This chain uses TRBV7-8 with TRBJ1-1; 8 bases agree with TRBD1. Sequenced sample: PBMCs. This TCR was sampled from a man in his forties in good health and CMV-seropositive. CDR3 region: CASSRFGQGGTEAFF. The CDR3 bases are TGTGCCAGCAGCCGCTTCGGACAGGGAGGGACTGAAGCTTTCTTT.